Presented here are 10 T cell receptor beta chains from one specimen sequenced in a study of blood T cell repertoires in COVID-19. The protocol was immunoSEQ multiplex PCR, while the TCRdb copy is restricted to in-frame clones and leaves out a portion. Seen here are roughly 310,000 clones, roughly 90% observed once, and the top ten hold 3% to 4%. Specimen: peripheral blood. The receptors come from a woman aged 50 to 60 with active or convalescent COVID-19.

The V gene is TRBV29-1, the J gene TRBJ1-1; tentative D call: TRBD1 (5 bases). V was pared by 4 bases and J by 4 bases, with 19 bases between. The CDR3 is 15 residues long. The V gene's germline CDR1 is SQVTM and CDR2 ANQGSEA. The CDR3 spells CSVGRATGYPTEAFF. The CDR3 coding sequence is TGCAGCGTTGGCCGCGCTACAGGTTACCCCACTGAAGCTTTCTTT.

The chain has TRBV5-4 and TRBJ2-7; 11 bases are a match to TRBD2. The length of the CDR3 is 15 residues. V lost 2 bases, J lost 2 bases, and 3 bases stayed unmatched. The germline CDR1 and CDR2 sequences are SGHNT and YYREEE (reference sequence). CDR3 residues: CASSFSGLAAYEQYF. As DNA, the CDR3 is TGTGCCAGCAGCTTTTCGGGACTAGCGGCCTACGAGCAGTACTTC. Full variable domain (outside the CDR3, taken from reference TRBV5-4 and TRBJ2-7): ETGVTQSPTHLIKTRGQQVTLRCSSQSGHNTVSWYQQALGQGPQFIFQYYREEENGRGNFPPRFSGLQFPNYSSELNVNALELDDSALYLCASSFSGLAAYEQYFGPGTRLTVT.

The sample holds a few counts of this clone. This rearrangement joins TRBV30 to TRBJ1-5; D gene unclear. Germline CDR1 is GTSNPN and CDR2 is SVGIG (reference sequence). V lost 0 bases, J lost 3 bases, and 9 bases lay in between. CDR3 length: 14 residues. CDR3 loop: CAWSVASHNQPQHF. Here the CDR3 DNA reads TGTGCCTGGAGTGTGGCCTCTCACAATCAGCCCCAGCATTTT. Complete variable domain (other parts from reference TRBV30 and TRBJ1-5): SQTIHQWPATLVQPVGSPLSLECTVEGTSNPNLYWYRQAAGRGLQLLFYSVGIGQISSEVPQNLSASRPQDRQFILSSKKLLLSDSGFYLCAWSVASHNQPQHFGDGTRLSIL.

The rearrangement uses TRBV5-4 and TRBJ1-6, with D hard to call. This CDR3 is built from 15 residues. The V gene lost 3 bases and the J gene lost 5 bases, with 12 bases spanning the gap. In germline, CDR1 is SGHNT, CDR2 YYREEE (reference sequence). The CDR3 loop reads CASSWGGMNNSPLHF. CDR3 DNA: TGTGCCAGCAGCTGGGGAGGCATGAATAATTCACCCCTCCACTTT.

V gene TRBV5-5 combines with J gene TRBJ2-2, with 8 bases fitting TRBD1. J gave up 7 bases and V 6 bases, and 11 bases lay outside the gene matches. Germline CDR1 reads SGHKS; CDR2 reads YYEKEE (reference sequence). The CDR3 extends over 15 amino acids. CDR3 in amino acids: CASNAGGFPNGELFF. The CDR3 nucleotides are TGTGCCAGCAACGCAGGGGGCTTTCCCAACGGGGAGCTGTTTTTT.

The V and J genes are TRBV19 and TRBJ2-2, with TRBD2 matching 15 bases. J gave up 4 bases and V 7 bases, and 7 bases lay outside the gene matches. CDR1 is LNHDA, CDR2 SQIVND, per germline (reference sequence). CDR3 size: 17 residues. The CDR3 loop is CASILSGLAGGTGELFF. DNA of the CDR3: TGTGCCAGTATCCTATCGGGACTAGCGGGAGGCACCGGGGAGCTGTTTTTT.

The chain combines TRBV2 with TRBJ1-5; 7 bases agree with TRBD1. Germline CDR1 SNHLY, CDR2 FYNNEI. The CDR3 consists of 16 residues. V lost 6 bases to trimming and J lost 3 bases; unmatched junction nucleotides: 11. The CDR3: CASRGTGARLNQPQHF. The DNA for the CDR3 is TGTGCCAGCAGAGGAACAGGGGCCAGACTCAATCAGCCCCAGCATTTT.

The chain has TRBV15 and TRBJ1-5; perhaps TRBD1 as D (6 bases). Trimming shortened V by 5 bases and J by 6 bases, and 20 bases separated the two germline ends. Germline values: CDR1 LNHNV, CDR2 YYDKDF (reference sequence). The CDR3 runs 16 residues. This chain's CDR3 is CATSSLGQGYGQPQHF. The CDR3 DNA sequence: TGTGCCACCAGCTCGTTGGGGCAGGGGTATGGTCAGCCCCAGCATTTT.

The chain links TRBV11-2 to TRBJ2-3; a weak D match, TRBD2 (6 bases). Germline CDR1 SGHAT, CDR2 FQNNGV. V gave up 0 bases and J gave up 0 bases, with 7 bases separating them. The CDR3 is made up of 15 amino acids. CDR3 nucleotide sequence: TGTGCCAGCAGCTTAGAAGGGAGGAGCACAGATACGCAGTATTTT. Translated, it gives CASSLEGRSTDTQYF.

The V gene is TRBV6-5, the J gene TRBJ1-1; no clear D. CDR1 MNHEY and CDR2 SVGAGI come from the germline V gene. The CDR3 is 15 residues long. Between the trimmed V and J ends, which lost 0 bases and 5 bases, there was a span of 13 bases. Here the CDR3 DNA reads TGTGCCAGCAGTTACTCGAGGGATTCAAGGACTGAAGCTTTCTTT. Protein: CASSYSRDSRTEAFF.